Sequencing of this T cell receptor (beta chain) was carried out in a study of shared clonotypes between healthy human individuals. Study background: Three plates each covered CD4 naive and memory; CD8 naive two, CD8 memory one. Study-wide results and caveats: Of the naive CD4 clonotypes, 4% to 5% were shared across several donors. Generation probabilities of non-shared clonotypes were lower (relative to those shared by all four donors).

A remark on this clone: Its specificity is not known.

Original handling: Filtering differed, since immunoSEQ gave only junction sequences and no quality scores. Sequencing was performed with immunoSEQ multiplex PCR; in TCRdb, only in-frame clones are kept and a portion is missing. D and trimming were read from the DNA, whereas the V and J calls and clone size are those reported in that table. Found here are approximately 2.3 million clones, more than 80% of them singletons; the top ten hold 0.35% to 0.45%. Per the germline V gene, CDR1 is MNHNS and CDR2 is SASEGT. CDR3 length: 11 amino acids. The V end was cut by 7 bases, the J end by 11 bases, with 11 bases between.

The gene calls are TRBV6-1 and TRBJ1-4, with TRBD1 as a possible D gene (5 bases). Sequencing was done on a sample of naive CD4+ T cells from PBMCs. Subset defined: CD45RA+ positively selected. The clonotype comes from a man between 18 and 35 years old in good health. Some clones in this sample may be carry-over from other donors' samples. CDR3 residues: CASNGGAKLFF. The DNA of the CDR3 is TGTGCCAGCAATGGCGGGGCTAAACTGTTTTTT.